The rows below give T cell receptor beta chains drawn from one sample of a study of chemoradiotherapy in HPV16-positive cancers. This table comes from immunoSEQ multiplex PCR, and its TCRdb copy is limited to in-frame clones, with some not included. There are fewer than 30,000 clones in the sample; approximately 94% occur only once, and approximately 3% lies in the top ten. Collection of the sample occurred from a patient who underwent chemoradiotherapy. These receptors originate from a human donor with HPV-associated anogenital cancer. The CDR3 runs from the conserved cysteine through the conserved F or W. A D gene is named only where the DNA matches it firmly. Clone size is given for some rows only: seen once, a few or many times, or a class if the clone is expanded.

J: TRBJ1-1; size: NA; D: TRBD1; V: TRBV7-2; CDR3: CASSLAVDRVLPFF; DNA: TGTGCCAGCAGCTTAGCCGTGGACAGGGTTTTGCCTTTCTTT
J: TRBJ1-1; size: NA; D: NA; V: TRBV30; CDR3: CAWRIGTEAFF; DNA: TGTGCCTGGAGGATTGGCACTGAAGCTTTCTTT
J: TRBJ2-3; size: NA; D: NA; V: TRBV7-8; CDR3: CASSLRSSDTQYF; DNA: TGTGCCAGCAGCTTAAGATCCTCAGATACGCAGTATTTT
J: TRBJ2-1; size: NA; D: NA; V: TRBV4-2; CDR3: CASSPRPRNNEQFF; DNA: TGTGCCAGCAGCCCCCGACCCAGGAACAATGAGCAGTTCTTC
J: TRBJ1-1; size: once; D: NA; V: TRBV21-1; CDR3: CASTRWTSEAFF; DNA: TGTGCCAGCACCCGATGGACCTCTGAAGCTTTCTTT
J: TRBJ2-1; size: NA; D: NA; V: TRBV11-2; CDR3: CASSTWDRGDEQFF; DNA: TGTGCCAGCAGCACCTGGGATAGGGGAGATGAGCAGTTCTTC
J: TRBJ2-2; size: NA; D: NA; V: TRBV28; CDR3: CASSLPGATTGELFF; DNA: TGTGCCAGCAGTTTACCAGGGGCTACAACCGGGGAGCTGTTTTTT
J: TRBJ1-1; size: NA; D: NA; V: TRBV28; CDR3: CASSLNQEAFF; DNA: TGTGCCAGCAGTTTAAACCAAGAAGCTTTCTTT
J: TRBJ1-1; size: NA; D: NA; V: TRBV28; CDR3: CASSLGGVTEAFF; DNA: TGTGCCAGCAGTTTGGGCGGGGTAACTGAAGCTTTCTTT
J: TRBJ1-6; size: NA; D: TRBD1; V: TRBV7-9; CDR3: CASSLGTGFSNSPLHF; DNA: TGTGCCAGCAGCCTTGGGACAGGCTTTTCCAATTCACCCCTCCACTTT
J: TRBJ2-3; size: NA; D: TRBD2; V: TRBV7-2; CDR3: CASSARGGGGARDTQYF; DNA: TGTGCCAGCAGCGCCCGGGGAGGCGGGGGGGCGAGAGATACGCAGTATTTT
J: TRBJ1-5; size: few; D: NA; V: TRBV7-3; CDR3: CASSRDSNQPQHF; DNA: TGTGCCAGCAGCCGGGATAGCAATCAGCCCCAGCATTTT
J: TRBJ2-3; size: NA; D: NA; V: TRBV6-5; CDR3: CASSYMGSGPDTQYF; DNA: TGTGCCAGCAGTTACATGGGGTCGGGGCCAGATACGCAGTATTTT
J: TRBJ2-2; size: NA; D: TRBD2; V: TRBV30; CDR3: CAWSSFWTSGATGELFF; DNA: TGTGCCTGGAGTTCCTTTTGGACTAGCGGGGCCACCGGGGAGCTGTTTTTT
J: TRBJ1-1; size: NA; D: TRBD1; V: TRBV28; CDR3: CASSLGHRGQAFF; DNA: TGTGCCAGCAGTTTAGGCCACAGGGGACAAGCTTTCTTT
J: TRBJ2-2; size: NA; D: NA; V: TRBV11-2; CDR3: CASSQGSVGELFF; DNA: TGTGCCAGCAGCCAAGGATCGGTCGGGGAGCTGTTTTTT
J: TRBJ1-5; size: NA; D: NA; V: TRBV19; CDR3: CASSGYSGHNQPQHF; DNA: TGTGCCAGTAGTGGATACTCGGGACACAATCAGCCCCAGCATTTT
J: TRBJ1-1; size: NA; D: NA; V: TRBV2; CDR3: CASSPTRGDTEAFF; DNA: TGTGCCAGCAGTCCGACTCGGGGAGATACTGAAGCTTTCTTT
J: TRBJ2-5; size: NA; D: TRBD2; V: TRBV4-3; CDR3: CASSQSSGTSGGIKETQYF; DNA: TGCGCCAGCAGCCAATCATCCGGGACTAGCGGGGGGATAAAAGAGACCCAGTACTTC
J: TRBJ2-7; size: NA; D: TRBD1; V: TRBV5-8; CDR3: CASSRRDRDYEQYF; DNA: TGTGCCAGCAGCCGCCGGGACAGGGACTACGAGCAGTACTTC
J: TRBJ2-5; size: NA; D: TRBD2; V: TRBV28; CDR3: CASSYPRGGQETQYF; DNA: TGTGCCAGCAGCTACCCGCGGGGGGGCCAAGAGACCCAGTACTTC
J: TRBJ2-1; size: NA; D: TRBD1; V: TRBV19; CDR3: CASTGRGRIGEQFF; DNA: TGTGCCAGTACAGGCAGGGGGCGAATAGGTGAGCAGTTCTTC
J: TRBJ2-7; size: NA; D: NA; V: TRBV6-5; CDR3: CASSRRGVSYEQYF; DNA: TGTGCCAGCAGTAGGAGGGGAGTGAGTTACGAGCAGTACTTC
J: TRBJ2-7; size: NA; D: NA; V: TRBV5-1; CDR3: CASSLSGITSYEQYF; DNA: TGCGCCAGCAGCCTTAGCGGCATAACTTCCTACGAGCAGTACTTC
J: TRBJ2-7; size: NA; D: NA; V: TRBV7-2; CDR3: CASSLGGGGASYEQYF; DNA: TGTGCCAGCAGCTTAGGAGGGGGGGGCGCTTCCTACGAGCAGTACTTC
J: TRBJ2-5; size: NA; D: NA; V: TRBV30; CDR3: CAWSVIRDQETQYF; DNA: TGTGCCTGGAGTGTAATCAGGGACCAAGAGACCCAGTACTTC